The rows below give T cell receptor beta chains drawn from one sample of a study of shared clonotypes between healthy human individuals. Using immunoSEQ multiplex PCR, the repertoire was profiled, and TCRdb retains in-frame clones only, with some absent. The sample records more than 550,000 clones, 72% being singletons. Specimen: memory CD4+ T cells sorted from blood. These receptors all stem from a woman aged 25 to 39 in good health. Each CDR3 is given with its conserved first and last residue. D genes are given only for firm matches. The listing skips clone size in some rows; elsewhere it reads once, few, many or a size class.

d_gene | j_gene | len | v_gene | abundance | CDR3nt | CDR3aa
. | TRBJ2-7 | 13 | TRBV6-5 | few | TGTGCCAGCTCTAGGGGGAGGGGTGGCGAGCAGTACTTC | CASSRGRGGEQYF
TRBD2 | TRBJ2-1 | 18 | TRBV29-1 | . | TGCAGCGTTGCCTGGACTAGCGGGATCCTCAGCTCCTACAATGAGCAGTTCTTC | CSVAWTSGILSSYNEQFF
TRBD1 | TRBJ1-5 | 17 | TRBV30 | . | TGTGCCTGGAGTGTTTTCCGGGGACAGATTAGCAATCAGCCCCAGCATTTT | CAWSVFRGQISNQPQHF
. | TRBJ2-7 | 13 | TRBV4-1 | . | TGTGCCAGCAGCCAAGATTTGTCCTACGAGCAGTACTTC | CASSQDLSYEQYF
TRBD1 | TRBJ2-7 | 15 | TRBV15 | once | TGTGCCACCAGCAGAGGGGACAGGGATACCTACGAGCAGTACTTC | CATSRGDRDTYEQYF
TRBD2 | TRBJ2-2 | 14 | TRBV10-3 | . | TGTGCCATCAGTGAGCGGGAGGGTATCGGGGAGCTGTTTTTT | CAISEREGIGELFF
TRBD2 | TRBJ2-1 | 15 | TRBV5-1 | . | TGCGCCAGCAGCTTGGGTGCGGGAGAAGGAGGTGAGCAGTTCTTC | CASSLGAGEGGEQFF
. | TRBJ2-7 | 15 | TRBV11-2 | . | TGTGCCAGCAGCTTAACGAGCTCCCGTGCCGGAGGGCAGTACTTC | CASSLTSSRAGGQYF
. | TRBJ2-2 | 12 | TRBV30 | . | TGTGCCTGGAGTCCGGGGGTCGGGGAGCTGTTTTTT | CAWSPGVGELFF
. | TRBJ2-5 | 14 | TRBV5-6 | once | TGTGCCAGCAGCTTGGGGGCCCGTCAAGAGACCCAGTACTTC | CASSLGARQETQYF
. | TRBJ2-1 | 12 | TRBV29-1 | . | TGCAGCGTTGGGGTCCCCGAGAATGAGCAGTTCTTC | CSVGVPENEQFF
. | TRBJ2-7 | 15 | TRBV7-9 | . | TGTGCCAGCAGCCAACACACACGGCAGTTCTACGAGCAGTACTTC | CASSQHTRQFYEQYF
. | TRBJ2-6 | 14 | TRBV18 | . | TGTGCCAGCTCACAGGGTTCTGGGGCCAACGTCCTGACTTTC | CASSQGSGANVLTF
. | TRBJ2-6 | 19 | TRBV29-1 | . | TGCAGCGTTGAAGGAAAGGGGTCCGTCTCTAGCTCTGGGGCCAACGTCCTGACTTTC | CSVEGKGSVSSSGANVLTF
. | TRBJ2-1 | 18 | TRBV7-2 | . | TGTGCCAGCAGCTTAGGAGGGGGCGGGAGAATGTCCTACAATGAGCAGTTCTTC | CASSLGGGGRMSYNEQFF
. | TRBJ2-2 | 13 | TRBV11-3 | . | TGTGCCAGCAGCTTAGAATCGGGCGGGGAGCTGTTTTTT | CASSLESGGELFF
. | TRBJ2-3 | 14 | TRBV18 | . | TGTGCCAGCTCACCACAAGGAAGCACAGATACGCAGTATTTT | CASSPQGSTDTQYF
TRBD2 | TRBJ2-2 | 18 | TRBV28 | . | TGTGCCAGCAGTCCTTACCCCCTGAGCGGGAGAGGCACCGGGGAGCTGTTTTTT | CASSPYPLSGRGTGELFF
. | TRBJ2-7 | 11 | TRBV23-1 | . | TGCGCCAGCAGTCAATCTTCCGAGCAGTACTTC | CASSQSSEQYF
TRBD1 | TRBJ1-4 | 15 | TRBV5-1 | few | TGCGCCAGCAGCCACGGGGACAGGGATAAGGAAAAACTGTTTTTT | CASSHGDRDKEKLFF
. | TRBJ2-5 | 10 | TRBV20-1 | . | TGCAGTGGGAGAATGGAGACCCAGTACTTC | CSGRMETQYF
. | TRBJ1-5 | 15 | TRBV28 | . | TGTGCCAGCAGTGCACCGGGCCTCGAGAGTCGGCCCCAGCATTTT | CASSAPGLESRPQHF
. | TRBJ1-5 | 15 | TRBV28 | . | TGTGCCAGCAGTTCCCTGGACCGAGGAAATCAGCCCCAGCATTTT | CASSSLDRGNQPQHF
. | TRBJ2-3 | 16 | TRBV7-2 | . | TGTGCCAGCAGCCTCGGCCCTGGACCCAGCACAGATACGCAGTATTTT | CASSLGPGPSTDTQYF
TRBD1 | TRBJ1-2 | 14 | TRBV5-1 | once | TGCGCCAGCCGCCCGGGGACAGGGTTCTATGGCTACACCTTC | CASRPGTGFYGYTF
. | TRBJ2-3 | 13 | TRBV11-2 | . | TGTGCCAGCAGCAGGCCTAGTACAGATACGCAGTATTTT | CASSRPSTDTQYF
. | TRBJ2-7 | 11 | TRBV6-5 | . | TGTGCCAGCGCCCGCTTGTACGAGCAGTACTTC | CASARLYEQYF
TRBD2 | TRBJ2-2 | 16 | TRBV7-9 | . | TGTGCCAGCAGCTTAGCTGGCGGGAGGGCCTCCGGGGAGCTGTTTTTT | CASSLAGGRASGELFF